This entry concerns a single T cell receptor beta chain. This CDR3 region has 15 residues. The junction had 8 bases not matched to a gene; V was cut back by 4 bases and J by 8 bases. Germline V lookup: CDR1 PRHDT, CDR2 FYEKMQ (reference sequence). The sample belongs to a study of blood T cells in healthy people across ages. Alongside a J-beta primer mix, a sample-barcoded 5' primer served in a second PCR lasting 7 to 11 cycles. From the 5' RACE reads, TCRdb called clonotypes with MiXCR, one entry per CDR3 protein. This table holds around 790,000 distinct CDR3 sequences, under 55% found once. The sequence was collected from a man in his sixties in good health. The sample consisted of blood. The chain combines TRBV13 with TRBJ2-3, with 11 bases fitting TRBD1. CDR3 bases: TGTGCCAGCAGCTCAAGGGACAGGGGGAAGGGTACGCAGTATTTT. Translation gives CASSSRDRGKGTQYF.